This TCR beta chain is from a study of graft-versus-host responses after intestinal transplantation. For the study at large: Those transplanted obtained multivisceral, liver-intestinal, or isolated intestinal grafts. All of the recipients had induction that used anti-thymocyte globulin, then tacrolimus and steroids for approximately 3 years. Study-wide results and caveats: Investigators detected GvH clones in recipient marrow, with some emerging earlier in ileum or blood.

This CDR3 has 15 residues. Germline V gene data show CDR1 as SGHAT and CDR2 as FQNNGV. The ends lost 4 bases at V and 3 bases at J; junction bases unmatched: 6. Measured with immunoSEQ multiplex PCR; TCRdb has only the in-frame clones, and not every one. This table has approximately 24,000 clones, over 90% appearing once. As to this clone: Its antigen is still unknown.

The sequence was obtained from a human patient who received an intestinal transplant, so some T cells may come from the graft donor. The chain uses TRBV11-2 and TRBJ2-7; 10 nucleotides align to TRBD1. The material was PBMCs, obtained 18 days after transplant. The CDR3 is CASSYDRTGGYEQYF. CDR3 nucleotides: TGTGCCAGCAGCTACGATCGGACAGGGGGCTACGAGCAGTACTTC.